One and the same sample provided the 21 T cell receptor beta chains below, sequenced in a study of blood T cell repertoires in COVID-19. Here immunoSEQ multiplex PCR was the method, and the copy in TCRdb shows in-frame clones only, minus some. The table includes around 150,000 clones, roughly 88% detected once. The sequencing input was peripheral blood. The receptors derive from a woman of 80 years or more with active or convalescent COVID-19.

The chain joins TRBV2 to TRBJ1-6, with 10 bases identical to TRBD1. Germline V gene lookup returns CDR1 SNHLY and CDR2 FYNNEI. J lost 10 bases, V lost 4 bases, and 4 bases had no gene match. The CDR3 totals 14 residues. The CDR3 loop is CASSVGTGASPLHF. The CDR3 nucleotides read TGTGCCAGCAGTGTAGGGACAGGGGCCTCACCCCTCCACTTT.

The chain uses TRBV18 and TRBJ1-3; TRBD1 aligns across 8 bases. Unmatched junction bases numbered 3, after V lost 3 bases and J lost 2 bases. The CDR3 is 15 amino acids. Germline V gene data show CDR1 as KGHSH and CDR2 as LQKENI. CDR3 DNA sequence: TGTGCCAGCTCACCGGACAGGGTAACTGGAAACACCATATATTTT. Its protein product is CASSPDRVTGNTIYF.

V is TRBV19 and J is TRBJ1-2, with 9 bases aligning to TRBD1. With V trimmed by 7 bases and J by 6 bases, 18 bases remained unmatched. CDR3 size: 17 residues. Germline V lookup: CDR1 LNHDA, CDR2 SQIVND (reference sequence). The CDR3 nucleotides read TGTGCCAGTATCAAAATGACGGGCGAGGGGACAGGGCATGGCTACACCTTC. As protein: CASIKMTGEGTGHGYTF.

This rearrangement joins TRBV5-1 to TRBJ1-1; tentative D call: TRBD1 (5 bases). The CDR3 loop spans 13 amino acids. Germline lookup yields CDR1 SGHRS and CDR2 YFSETQ. Trimming stripped 3 bases from V and 8 bases from J, with 14 bases between. Written as DNA, the CDR3 is TGCGCCAGCAGCTCTTCCGGGACTACAGAAGCTTTCTTT. Amino acid sequence: CASSSSGTTEAFF.

This clone has just a few counts. The J gene is TRBJ2-3, the V gene TRBV5-1, with 11 positions matching TRBD2. CDR3 length equals 18 residues. The trim removed 1 base at V and 0 bases at J, leaving 7 bases unmatched. CDR1 is SGHRS and CDR2 is YFSETQ in the germline V gene. CDR3 in amino acids: CASSLLTSGVMSTDTQYF. CDR3 coding DNA: TGCGCCAGCAGCTTGTTGACTAGCGGGGTAATGAGCACAGATACGCAGTATTTT.

This chain joins TRBV10-2 and TRBJ1-3; D is unclear. CDR3 length: 14 amino acids. Germline CDR1 and CDR2: WSHSY and SAAADI. V was clipped by 2 bases and J by 2 bases, with 7 bases between them. The CDR3 here is CASSEGAAGNTIYF. CDR3 DNA: TGCGCCAGCAGTGAGGGTGCAGCTGGAAACACCATATATTTT.

The chain has TRBV5-6 and TRBJ1-3; TRBD1 aligns across 7 bases. This CDR3 is built from 14 residues. CDR1 SGHDT and CDR2 YYEEEE come from the germline V gene. The ends lost 4 bases at V and 0 bases at J; junction bases unmatched: 1. In DNA form, the CDR3 reads TGTGCCAGCAGCCGGACAGGCTCTGGAAACACCATATATTTT. This translates into CASSRTGSGNTIYF.

This clone was observed a handful of times. This rearrangement joins TRBV10-3 to TRBJ1-3; the D is unclear. CDR3 length equals 15 residues. CDR1 is ENHRY and CDR2 is SYGVKD in the germline V gene. The V gene lost 0 bases and the J gene lost 4 bases, with 10 bases spanning the gap. CDR3 coding DNA: TGTGCCATCAGTGAGTCGGGCTCCCCAGGAAACACCATATATTTT. This encodes CAISESGSPGNTIYF.

The chain joins TRBV9 to TRBJ2-5; 7 positions agree with TRBD2. The CDR3 runs to 15 residues. V shed 2 bases, J shed 4 bases, and the junction held 8 bases outside the gene matches. CDR1 is SGDLS and CDR2 is YYNGEE in the germline V gene. CDR3 sequence (DNA): TGTGCCAGCAGCGTCTCCTGGACTAGACGAGAGACCCAGTACTTC. This gives the protein CASSVSWTRRETQYF. Together with reference TRBV9 and TRBJ2-5, the CDR3 gives the full variable domain: DSGVTQTPKHLITATGQRVTLRCSPRSGDLSVYWYQQSLDQGLQFLIQYYNGEERAKGNILERFSAQQFPDLHSELNLSSLELGDSALYFCASSVSWTRRETQYFGPGTRLLVL.

This clone was recorded once. The rearrangement joins TRBV11-2 to TRBJ1-1; the match to TRBD1 covers 7 bases. Germline loops: CDR1 SGHAT, CDR2 FQNNGV. CDR3 length: 11 residues. V shed 5 bases and J 11 bases; nucleotides not matched to a gene: 5. The CDR3 is CASSIQGKAFF. For the CDR3, the DNA is TGTGCCAGCAGCATACAGGGGAAGGCTTTCTTT.

This chain uses TRBV6-5 with TRBJ1-2, with D perhaps matching TRBD1 (6 bases). Between the trimmed V and J ends, which lost 0 bases and 4 bases, there was a span of 15 bases. Looked up from germline, CDR1 is MNHEY and CDR2 is SVGAGI. CDR3 length: 16 amino acids. In nucleotides, the CDR3 is TGTGCCAGCAGTTACTCTTTGCGGGGGGGGGCCTATGGCTACACCTTC. It specifies CASSYSLRGGAYGYTF.

The rearrangement uses TRBV5-3 and TRBJ1-2; D gene uncertain. TRBV5-3 is an ORF; its function is uncertain. The CDR3 spans 17 residues. The V gene lost 0 bases and the J gene lost 3 bases, with 18 bases spanning the gap. CDR3 residues: CARSLEEWRQCHYGYTF. The CDR3 DNA sequence: TGTGCCAGAAGCTTGGAGGAGTGGAGGCAGTGTCACTATGGCTACACCTTC.

The genes are TRBV19 and TRBJ1-6; TRBD1 might be the D (6 bases). Trimming cost V 7 bases and J 4 bases, with 23 bases left between them. The CDR3 is made up of 18 amino acids. Germline V lookup: CDR1 LNHDA, CDR2 SQIVND (reference sequence). CDR3 bases: TGTGCCAGTAACGGAGATCAAGGGGGTTTATTTTATAATTCACCCCTCCACTTT. Translated, it gives CASNGDQGGLFYNSPLHF.

This clone has more than one count but fewer than ten. This chain joins TRBV19 and TRBJ1-4; 9 nucleotides align to TRBD1. The junction had 11 bases not matched to a gene; V was cut back by 5 bases and J by 4 bases. This CDR3 region has 17 residues. The V gene's germline CDR1 is LNHDA and CDR2 SQIVND (reference sequence). CDR3 in DNA: TGTGCCAGTAGTCCTCAGGGACAGGGAAACATTAATGAAAAACTGTTTTTT. Translating gives CASSPQGQGNINEKLFF.

This clone was counted a few times. V is TRBV12-3 or TRBV12-4 and J is TRBJ1-2; D is possibly TRBD1 (6 bases). V shed 10 bases and J shed 6 bases, with 12 bases lying between them. This CDR3 comprises 11 residues. The CDR3 DNA is TGTGCCACCCAGGGGCGGAATGGCTACACCTTC. Its translation: CATQGRNGYTF.

The rearrangement links TRBV6-5 to TRBJ1-2, with 9 bases fitting TRBD1. V shed 11 bases, J shed 8 bases, and the junction held 6 bases outside the gene matches. The germline V gene encodes CDR1 MNHEY and CDR2 SVGAGI. The CDR3 contains 11 residues. The DNA for the CDR3 is TGTGCCGGGACAGGGCAACTAGGCTACACCTTC. Translation: CAGTGQLGYTF.

The gene calls are TRBV7-8 and TRBJ1-5; D remains ambiguous. The V gene's germline CDR1 is SGHVS and CDR2 FQNEAQ. The ends were cut back, 2 bases at V and 5 bases at J, with 7 bases in the middle. The CDR3 spans 13 residues. CDR3 nucleotides: TGTGCCAGCAGCTTACAGGTAGATCAGCCCCAGCATTTT. The encoded protein is CASSLQVDQPQHF.

This clone appeared a single time. Here the CDR3 reads CASSPRTVNQPQHF. For the CDR3, the DNA is TGTGCCAGCAGTCCCCGGACAGTCAATCAGCCCCAGCATTTT. This sequence joins TRBV6-5 and TRBJ1-5, with D possibly matching TRBD1 (6 bases). The CDR3 extends over 14 amino acids. Trimming cost V 5 bases and J 3 bases, with 11 bases left between them. Germline V CDR1 and CDR2: MNHEY, SVGAGI.

The chain uses TRBV10-3 and TRBJ2-3; D is undetermined. V shed 6 bases and J shed 5 bases, with 9 bases lying between them. Per the germline V gene, CDR1 is ENHRY and CDR2 is SYGVKD. This CDR3 is built from 12 residues. This CDR3 is CAIRSVEDTQYF. In DNA form, the CDR3 reads TGTGCCATCAGAAGCGTCGAAGATACGCAGTATTTT.

This chain links TRBV11-2 with TRBJ1-6; 8 nucleotides align to TRBD1. The germline V gene has CDR1 SGHAT and CDR2 FQNNGV. Losses at the gene ends were 3 bases for V and 6 bases for J; bases not matched to a gene: 7. This CDR3 comprises 16 residues. As DNA, the CDR3 is TGTGCCAGCAGCTTCAGACAGGGGCTAGGTAATTCACCCCTCCACTTT. Translation: CASSFRQGLGNSPLHF.

This chain uses TRBV7-8 with TRBJ2-5, with D unresolved. This CDR3 has 13 amino acids. The germline V gene encodes CDR1 SGHVS and CDR2 FQNEAQ. V shed 7 bases and J shed 3 bases, with 12 bases lying between them. The CDR3 protein is CASIPVSEETQYF. The CDR3 bases are TGTGCCAGCATCCCGGTGTCCGAAGAGACCCAGTACTTC.